This TCR beta chain was obtained from a study of OX40 agonist ivuxolimab in advanced cancers. Study summary: At 65% to 90% male, the cohort had a mean age of roughly 60 years, ranging from about 23 to 79.

Profiled with immunoSEQ multiplex PCR; TCRdb holds only in-frame clones, not every one. Among about 75,000 clones, roughly nine tenths were seen once, and the ten largest hold around 0.39%. V was cut by 6 bases and J by 1 base, with 7 bases left in between. CDR3 length equals 13 residues. Per the germline V gene, CDR1 is SNHLY and CDR2 is FYNNEI. Samples were taken at baseline and on day 1 of cycles 4 and 7. This TCR came from an adult with an advanced solid tumor such as melanoma, head and neck, liver or kidney cancer. The gene calls are TRBV2 and TRBJ1-5, with D tentatively TRBD1 (6 bases). This specimen was CD4+ or CD8+ T cells sorted from blood, taken in a trial of the OX40 agonist ivuxolimab. The CDR3 loop reads CASRQGSNQPQHF. The CDR3 bases are TGTGCCAGCAGGCAGGGGAGCAATCAGCCCCAGCATTTT. The full variable domain, in which reference TRBV2 and TRBJ1-5 provide the parts outside the CDR3, is EPEVTQTPSHQVTQMGQEVILRCVPISNHLYFYWYRQILGQKVEFLVSFYNNEISEKSEIFDDQFSVERPDGSNFTLKIRSTKLEDSAMYFCASRQGSNQPQHFGDGTRLSIL.